The 23 T cell receptor beta chains reported below all come from one sample, sequenced in a study of blood T cell repertoires in COVID-19. Clones were read by immunoSEQ multiplex PCR, and TCRdb kept only the in-frame ones, dropping some. The sample has 110,000 to 150,000 clones; about 88% are singletons. The sequencing sample was made of peripheral blood. All receptors derive from a human donor in a cohort sampled during active COVID-19.

V is TRBV21-1 and J is TRBJ2-7; the D call TRBD2 from the table was never checked on the DNA. TRBV21-1 is a documented pseudogene. The CDR3 extends over 15 amino acids. DNA for the CDR3: TGTGCCAGCAGGCCTCTAAGCGGGGGGGCCCACGAGCAGTACTTC. It specifies CASRPLSGGAHEQYF.

The chain uses TRBV30 and TRBJ1-4; TRBD1 aligns across 7 bases. Germline CDR1 GTSNPN, CDR2 SVGIG (reference sequence). This CDR3 contains 15 residues. The junction had 12 bases not matched to a gene; V was cut back by 4 bases and J by 7 bases. The CDR3 spells CAWNLNRGRGEKLFF. CDR3 DNA: TGTGCCTGGAACCTAAACAGGGGTAGAGGTGAAAAACTGTTTTTT.

The chain has TRBV28 and TRBJ2-3; possibly TRBD1 for D (8 bases). The V end was cut by 6 bases, the J end by 4 bases, with 17 bases between. Germline V gene data show CDR1 as MDHEN and CDR2 as SYDVKM. The CDR3 covers 15 residues. Here the CDR3 DNA reads TGTGCCAGCAGCCCAGGACAGGGAGGGCCAGATACGCAGTATTTT. Protein: CASSPGQGGPDTQYF.

The rearrangement links TRBV2 to TRBJ2-7, with 9 nucleotides matching TRBD1. V shed 3 bases and J 7 bases; nucleotides not matched to a gene: 7. This CDR3 is 14 amino acids long. Germline V gives CDR1 SNHLY, CDR2 FYNNEI. The CDR3 nucleotides read TGTGCCAGCAGTGAGATGGGACAGGGCGTGGAGCAGTACTTC. This codes for CASSEMGQGVEQYF.

This sequence joins TRBV27 and TRBJ2-7, with D tentatively TRBD2 (6 bases). Deletions cut 4 bases from V and 2 bases from J, with 9 bases between. Per germline, CDR1 MNHEY and CDR2 SMNVEV (reference sequence). The CDR3 spans 13 residues. CDR3 residues: CASSYGGTYEQYF. The CDR3 DNA sequence: TGTGCCAGCAGTTACGGCGGGACCTACGAGCAGTACTTC.

The chain is built from TRBV21-1 and TRBJ1-2; no DNA check was done on the table's D call, TRBD1. TRBV21-1 is flagged as a pseudogene. The CDR3 loop spans 13 amino acids. The CDR3 here is CASSRTGNYGYTF. The CDR3 region has the DNA TGTGCCAGCAGCCGGACAGGCAACTATGGCTACACCTTC.

The J gene is TRBJ1-1, the V gene TRBV28, with D maybe TRBD1 (6 bases). The CDR3 runs 15 residues. Germline V gene sequence: CDR1 MDHEN, CDR2 SYDVKM. Deletions cut 5 bases from V and 6 bases from J, with 19 bases between. In DNA form, the CDR3 reads TGTGCCAGCAGTGATGGGTCAGGGGCGTCTTCTGAAGCTTTCTTT. Residues: CASSDGSGASSEAFF.

This clone was seen repeatedly, ten times or more. The chain joins TRBV24-1 to TRBJ1-6; D not certain. The germline V and J ends were trimmed by 9 bases and 7 bases, with 6 bases remaining between them. The CDR3 sequence is 11 residues long. Germline CDR1 reads KGHDR; CDR2 reads SFDVKD. The CDR3 sequence is CATSGNSPLHF. The CDR3 nucleotides are TGTGCCACCTCGGGGAATTCACCCCTCCACTTT.

The chain uses TRBV7-9 and TRBJ2-1, with 11 nucleotides matching TRBD2. This CDR3 has 18 amino acids. V lost 0 bases, J lost 7 bases, and 11 bases stayed unmatched. Germline V CDR1 and CDR2: SEHNR, FQNEAQ (reference sequence). The CDR3 is CASSLAGLAGGPRNEQFF. CDR3 DNA sequence: TGTGCCAGCAGCTTAGCAGGATTAGCGGGAGGGCCGAGGAATGAGCAGTTCTTC.

The chain has TRBV19 and TRBJ1-2, with D possibly TRBD1 on 5 matching bases. The germline V and J ends were trimmed by 1 base and 5 bases, with 11 bases remaining between them. Germline V gene data show CDR1 as LNHDA and CDR2 as SQIVND (reference sequence). The CDR3 is 14 residues long. Here the CDR3 reads CASSIGGRSYGYTF. The CDR3, as DNA: TGTGCCAGTAGTATAGGGGGCAGAAGTTATGGCTACACCTTC. The variable domain in full, with the rest retrieved from reference TRBV19 and TRBJ1-2, is DGGITQSPKYLFRKEGQNVTLSCEQNLNHDAMYWYRQDPGQGLRLIYYSQIVNDFQKGDIAEGYSVSREKKESFPLTVTSAQKNPTAFYLCASSIGGRSYGYTFGSGTRLTVV.

This clone was detected only once. This chain connects TRBV11-2 to TRBJ2-2, with a possible D match to TRBD2 (5 bases). This CDR3 is built from 15 residues. Trimming removed 0 bases from V and 6 bases from J, with 11 bases in between. Germline assignment: CDR1 SGHAT and CDR2 FQNNGV. CDR3 region: CASSLDILRAGELFF. In DNA form, the CDR3 reads TGTGCCAGCAGCTTAGATATCTTGAGGGCCGGGGAGCTGTTTTTT.

The gene calls are TRBV1 and TRBJ2-7; the table's D call of TRBD1 was not tested on the DNA. TRBV1 is termed a pseudogene. The CDR3 is 15 residues long. The CDR3 is CTSSQEGTGEYEQYF. In DNA, the CDR3 is TGCACCAGCAGCCAAGAGGGGACAGGGGAATACGAGCAGTACTTC.

The chain employs TRBV21-1 and TRBJ1-1; the D call TRBD1 from the table was never checked on the DNA. TRBV21-1 is classified as a pseudogene. The CDR3 sequence is 18 residues long. CDR3 protein: CASSKGKGQLAMNTEAFF. CDR3 nucleotide sequence: TGTGCCAGCAGCAAAGGGAAGGGGCAGCTGGCAATGAACACTGAAGCTTTCTTT.

The chain combines TRBV3-1 (or the pseudogene TRBV3-2) with TRBJ1-4; 7 bases align to TRBD1. The V gene's germline CDR1 is LGHDT and CDR2 YNNKEL (reference sequence). With 2 bases clipped from V and 8 bases from J, the junction kept 14 bases outside the gene matches. This CDR3 is built from 17 residues. The CDR3 DNA sequence: TGTGCCAGCAGCCAACCTGGCTACGGGACAGAAGGAGAAAAACTGTTTTTT. Amino acids: CASSQPGYGTEGEKLFF.

Only one count was recorded for this clone. The V and J genes are TRBV2 and TRBJ1-4; no reliable D call. The V end lost 8 bases, the J end lost 4 bases, and 14 bases lay between the germline ends. Germline V gives CDR1 SNHLY, CDR2 FYNNEI. The CDR3 runs 14 residues. The chain's CDR3 is CASSLSLSNEKLFF. DNA for the CDR3: TGTGCCAGCTCTTTGTCCCTGAGTAATGAAAAACTGTTTTTT.

V is TRBV4-1 and J is TRBJ1-4; a weak D match, TRBD1 (5 bases). Germline lookup yields CDR1 MGHRA and CDR2 YSYEKL. This CDR3 is built from 16 residues. V lost 2 bases and J lost 3, with 13 bases in between. The CDR3 DNA reads TGCGCCAGCAGCCAAAGATGGGGGGAGGCTAATGAAAAACTGTTTTTT. This gives the protein CASSQRWGEANEKLFF.

This chain connects TRBV5-1 to TRBJ2-5; 10 bases match TRBD1. CDR1 is SGHRS and CDR2 is YFSETQ in the germline V gene. This CDR3 is built from 16 residues. Trimming at V came to 0 bases and at J to 2 bases, leaving 4 bases not matched to a gene. Here the CDR3 DNA reads TGCGCCAGCAGCTTGGGACAGGGGGCGAGACAAGAGACCCAGTACTTC. This gives the protein CASSLGQGARQETQYF.

The V gene is TRBV5-1, the J gene TRBJ2-1; 13 positions match TRBD2. This CDR3 spans 14 amino acids. V lost 8 bases and J lost 4; bases outside the gene matches: 3. Per germline, CDR1 SGHRS and CDR2 YFSETQ. Here the CDR3 reads CASTTSGGYNEQFF. For the CDR3, the DNA is TGCGCCAGTACGACTAGCGGGGGGTACAATGAGCAGTTCTTC.

This sequence joins TRBV19 and TRBJ1-6, with D perhaps matching TRBD1 (6 bases). The germline V gene encodes CDR1 LNHDA and CDR2 SQIVND (reference sequence). CDR3 length: 15 amino acids. The germline V and J ends were trimmed by 5 bases and 0 bases, with 8 bases remaining between them. The CDR3 DNA reads TGTGCCAGTAGTGGGGACAACTCCTATAATTCACCCCTCCACTTT. Translating gives CASSGDNSYNSPLHF.

This clone appeared a single time. This chain links TRBV5-5 with TRBJ2-7; D remains unclear. The CDR3 has 16 amino acids. CDR1 is SGHKS, CDR2 YYEKEE, per germline (reference sequence). V lost 2 bases, J lost 5 bases, and 20 bases lay in between. The CDR3 sequence: CASSLLPVTGLDEQYF. The CDR3 DNA reads TGTGCCAGCAGCTTACTCCCGGTTACTGGGCTCGACGAGCAGTACTTC.

This chain connects TRBV9 to TRBJ2-4; possibly TRBD1 for D (6 bases). V was trimmed by 4 bases and J by 7 bases, leaving 12 bases between them. Germline V lookup: CDR1 SGDLS, CDR2 YYNGEE. This CDR3 comprises 13 residues. CDR3 DNA sequence: TGTGCCAGCAGCCCAAGTCAGGGGAACATTCAGTACTTC. Its protein product is CASSPSQGNIQYF.

The V call is TRBV28, the J call TRBJ2-1; maybe TRBD2 (6 bases). CDR1 is MDHEN and CDR2 is SYDVKM in the germline V gene. The CDR3 consists of 16 residues. The V end lost 9 bases, the J end lost 0 bases, and 18 bases lay between the germline ends. CDR3 loop: CASSILATNSYNEQFF. CDR3 in DNA: TGTGCCAGTTCTATACTAGCTACGAACTCCTACAATGAGCAGTTCTTC.

The gene calls are TRBV10-1 and TRBJ1-6; D is possibly TRBD1 (5 bases). Germline CDR1 reads WNHNN; CDR2 reads SYGVQD (reference sequence). The CDR3 loop spans 14 amino acids. Trimming stripped 5 bases from V and 10 bases from J, with 15 bases between. The CDR3, as DNA: TGCGCCAGCAGTCAGGGCGGCCTGGACTCACCCCTCCACTTT. Its protein is CASSQGGLDSPLHF.